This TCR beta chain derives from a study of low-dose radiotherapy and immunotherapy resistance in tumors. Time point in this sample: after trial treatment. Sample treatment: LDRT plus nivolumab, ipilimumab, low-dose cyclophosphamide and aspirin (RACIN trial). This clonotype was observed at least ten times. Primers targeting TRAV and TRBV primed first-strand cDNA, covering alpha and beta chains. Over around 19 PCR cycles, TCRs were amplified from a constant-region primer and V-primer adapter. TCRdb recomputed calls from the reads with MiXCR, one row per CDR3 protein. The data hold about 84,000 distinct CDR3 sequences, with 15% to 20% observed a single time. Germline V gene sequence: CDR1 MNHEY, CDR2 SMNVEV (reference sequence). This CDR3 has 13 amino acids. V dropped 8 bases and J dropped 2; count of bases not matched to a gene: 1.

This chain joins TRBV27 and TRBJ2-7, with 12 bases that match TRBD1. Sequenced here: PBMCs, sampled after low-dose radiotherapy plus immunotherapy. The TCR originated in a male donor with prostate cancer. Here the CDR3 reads CASGTGGTYEQYF. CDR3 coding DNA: TGTGCCAGCGGGACAGGGGGCACCTACGAGCAGTACTTC.